This T cell receptor (beta chain) was found in a study of cytomegalovirus exposure and HLA in healthy donors. Germline V gene sequence: CDR1 SGHNT, CDR2 YYREEE (reference sequence). V was clipped by 4 bases and J by 7 bases, with 12 bases between them. The CDR3 totals 14 residues. Broader study findings: The study had only CMV serostatus as immune exposure information. After further analysis at a later stage, 16,951 TCR beta sequences were associated with HLA alleles at 0.05 false discovery rate.

With regard to this clone: Its antigen is as yet unknown.

With 60 Vbeta and 13 Jbeta primers, the PCR was carried out. Clones were read by immunoSEQ multiplex PCR, and TCRdb kept only the in-frame ones, dropping some. The sample records over 100,000 clones, roughly 84% being singletons. The receptor was isolated from a woman aged 18 to 35 in good health and CMV-seropositive. The chain recombines TRBV5-4 with TRBJ1-6, with a tentative D call TRBD1 (5 bases). Input material: PBMCs. In nucleotides, the CDR3 is TGTGCCAGCAGCGATCAGGGCTTCAATTCACCCCTCCACTTT. Its translation is CASSDQGFNSPLHF.